A selection of T cell receptor beta chains follows, all from one sample in a study of T cells expressing NK-cell markers. TCRdb derives one entry per CDR3 protein from the 5' RACE reads, leaving out DNA. The sample has roughly 180,000 distinct CDR3 sequences, and its top ten clones hold roughly 20%. Sample: blood T cells: a sorted CD56 or NKG2C T cell subset, CD4+ or CD8+ T cells, or bulk PBMC T cells (not recorded which). Source of these receptors: a woman between 18 and 70 years old in good health. Both conserved end residues are part of each CDR3. The order of the fields is CDR3 protein, clone size, V gene, J gene, CDR3 length. Expanded clones get a size class; other rows say once, few or many, or leave the size out.

CASSPQSVSGNTIYF	.	TRBV7-2	TRBJ1-3	15
CASSQEDPRGQFF	.	TRBV4-1	TRBJ2-1	13
CASKTDRSGGEAFF	.	TRBV2	TRBJ1-1	14
CAISDPGGDGFEQYF	.	TRBV10-3	TRBJ2-7	15
CASSRPPGLANEQFF	.	TRBV14	TRBJ2-1	15
CSARNRLAGGGGIQYF	.	TRBV20-1	TRBJ2-4	16
CASSDLKVGGTF	.	TRBV2	TRBJ1-2	12
CSAHQYSGGLDTQYF	.	TRBV20-1	TRBJ2-3	15
CASSLWREVTDTQYF	.	TRBV5-5	TRBJ2-3	15
CASSSAILNTEAFF	.	TRBV5-5	TRBJ1-1	14
CASSLSAGGPRETQYF	.	TRBV3-1	TRBJ2-5	16
CASSYLPTGNTINYGYTF	.	TRBV7-8	TRBJ1-2	18
CASSPPPGGPTEAFF	.	TRBV7-2	TRBJ1-1	15
CASSLSRGPEAEAFF	.	TRBV7-3	TRBJ1-1	15
CASSVTGQRPLHF	.	TRBV7-8	TRBJ1-6	13
CASSLRGGNEQFF	.	TRBV12-3/TRBV12-4	TRBJ2-1	13
CATSRDRVSETQYF	.	TRBV15	TRBJ2-5	14
CATSDPGQGSEKLFF	medium-sized	TRBV24-1	TRBJ1-4	15
CASSLAMPDGLINNVPYGYTF	.	TRBV27	TRBJ1-2	21
CSVEVEMNTEAFF	.	TRBV29-1	TRBJ1-1	13
CSARTGGNNQPQHF	.	TRBV20-1	TRBJ1-5	14
CASSLGSPFSRQETQYF	.	TRBV7-2	TRBJ2-5	17
CASSTGPLIQYF	.	TRBV5-6	TRBJ2-5	12
CASARSAGSYEQYF	.	TRBV5-1	TRBJ2-7	14
CASSTQKGGSTDTQYF	.	TRBV12-3/TRBV12-4	TRBJ2-3	16
CASKGGTGGNEQFF	.	TRBV5-1	TRBJ2-1	14
CSARPRTSGAYYRTQYF	.	TRBV20-1	TRBJ2-5	17
CASSESVTVQYGYTF	.	TRBV25-1	TRBJ1-2	15
CAGGGEGGYGYTF	.	TRBV2	TRBJ1-2	13
CASSPRASGTGNEQFF	.	TRBV3-1	TRBJ2-1	16
CATSAAGQGKEDQETQYF	.	TRBV24-1	TRBJ2-5	18
CSALIGTPNYEQYF	medium-sized	TRBV29-1	TRBJ2-7	14
CSVGDSNQPQHF	.	TRBV29-1	TRBJ1-5	12
CASSLTSGYEQYF	.	TRBV7-9	TRBJ2-7	13
CASSRDTGLNTEAFF	.	TRBV5-1	TRBJ1-1	15
CASSLLGMKGRNTGELFF	.	TRBV7-3	TRBJ2-2	18
CASSPKGPYEQYF	.	TRBV7-9	TRBJ2-7	13
CASSYSYRAAGEKLFF	.	TRBV6-5	TRBJ1-4	16
CASSFSTGPSYEQYF	.	TRBV7-8	TRBJ2-7	15
CASGTGTEYEQYF	.	TRBV27	TRBJ2-7	13
CASSLGTAWGGQPQHF	.	TRBV5-8	TRBJ1-5	16
CASSPDANTGELFF	.	TRBV7-9	TRBJ2-2	14
CASSLGLAGTRSSYEQYF	.	TRBV5-1	TRBJ2-7	18
CSASANQGAKNIQYF	.	TRBV20-1	TRBJ2-4	15
CASSPGLASWNEQFF	.	TRBV7-3	TRBJ2-1	15
CASSPLPGTGGAGTDTQYF	.	TRBV5-6	TRBJ2-3	19
CASSFPLAGGPDTQYF	.	TRBV5-1	TRBJ2-3	16
CSASSISRGNGELFF	.	TRBV20-1	TRBJ2-2	15
CASSLQGYQETQYF	.	TRBV5-1	TRBJ2-5	14
CASGRDGVSEQYF	.	TRBV9	TRBJ2-7	13
CSAREGGGAETQYF	.	TRBV20-1	TRBJ2-5	14